The 8 T cell receptor beta chains below were found in one sample sequenced in a study of spatial heterogeneity in lung cancer. In TCRdb, the 5' RACE reads were re-called with MiXCR into one record per CDR3 protein. The sample lists tens of thousands of distinct CDR3 sequences; roughly 8% were seen once. Noted time point: sample taken at primary tumor resection. In each case, whole RNA from tumor, nontumor lung or frozen PBMC was sequenced unsorted. The material sequenced was PBMCs, taken at surgery. These receptors were collected from a female donor with early-stage non-small cell lung cancer.

In this sample, this clonotype turned up a few times. The rearrangement uses TRBV4-1 and TRBJ1-4; tentatively, D is TRBD1 (5 bases). Germline V gives CDR1 MGHRA, CDR2 YSYEKL. This CDR3 region has 16 residues. Trimming took off 1 base at V and 7 bases at J, with 16 bases between the two ends. The CDR3: CASSQGDQGISEKLFF. In nucleotides, the CDR3 is TGCGCCAGCAGCCAAGGGGATCAGGGTATAAGTGAAAAACTGTTTTTT.

This clonotype was seen ten or more times. The chain combines TRBV12-3 or TRBV12-4 with TRBJ2-6, with D unclear. Trimming took off 7 bases at V and 0 bases at J, with 10 bases between the two ends. This CDR3 spans 15 amino acids. The CDR3 coding sequence is TGTGCCAGCAATATAGAGTACTCTGGGGCCAACGTCCTGACTTTC. Translating it yields CASNIEYSGANVLTF.

This clonotype was counted between two and nine times. The J gene is TRBJ2-7, the V gene TRBV15; D is tentatively TRBD1 or TRBD2 (5 bases each). The V gene lost 3 bases and the J gene lost 3 bases, with 15 bases spanning the gap. Germline V gives CDR1 LNHNV, CDR2 YYDKDF (reference sequence). The CDR3 runs to 15 residues. Here the CDR3 reads CATSRAGATNYEQYV. The CDR3 DNA sequence: TGTGCCACCAGCAGGGCCGGGGCAACAAACTACGAGCAGTACGTC.

The chain recombines TRBV20-1 with TRBJ1-2, with 7 positions matching TRBD1. The CDR3 sequence is 14 residues long. The germline gives CDR1 DFQATT, CDR2 SNEGSKA (reference sequence). V dropped 0 bases and J dropped 5; count of bases not matched to a gene: 6. The CDR3 reads CSARDTDREYGYTF. The CDR3 nucleotides read TGCAGTGCTAGAGACACCGACAGGGAGTATGGCTACACCTTC.

The rearrangement uses TRBV6-1 and TRBJ2-7, with D possibly being TRBD1 (6 bases). CDR3 size: 12 residues. Trimming took off 2 bases at V and 5 bases at J, with 7 bases between the two ends. CDR1 and CDR2 from the germline V gene are MNHNS and SASEGT. CDR3 DNA sequence: TGTGCCAGCAGTGAAACAGGGAACGAGCAGTACGTC. Protein: CASSETGNEQYV.

This clonotype was counted at least ten times. The chain employs TRBV6-5 and TRBJ2-7; D may be TRBD1 (5 bases). This CDR3 is 12 amino acids long. Germline V gives CDR1 MNHEY, CDR2 SVGAGI. The germline V and J ends were trimmed by 6 bases and 7 bases, with 13 bases remaining between them. The CDR3 nucleotides are TGTGCCAGCAGCCGGGCAACAGGTGAGCAGTACGTC. It translates to CASSRATGEQYV.

This clonotype has a count of ten or more. The V call is TRBV28, the J call TRBJ2-1; D call uncertain. Germline V CDR1 and CDR2: MDHEN, SYDVKM. This CDR3 is 17 amino acids long. V gave up 4 bases and J gave up 0 bases, with 16 bases separating them. The CDR3 loop reads CASSYYRPPSSYNEQFF. CDR3 DNA: TGTGCCAGCAGTTATTATCGCCCACCGAGCTCCTACAATGAGCAGTTCTTC.

This clonotype was recorded at least ten times. DNA for the CDR3: TGTGCCAGCAGGCACTCGGGGGATACAGGACAGCCCCAGCATTTT. This encodes CASRHSGDTGQPQHF. The V gene is TRBV6-2 or TRBV6-3, the J gene TRBJ1-5; D is possibly TRBD1 (5 bases). V lost 6 bases and J lost 7, with 19 bases in between. The CDR3 loop spans 15 amino acids. In germline, CDR1 is MNHEY, CDR2 SVGEGT.